The 28 T cell receptor beta chains below come from one sample, sequenced in a study of T cell responses to AZD1222 COVID-19 vaccine (dated by TCRdb to the early 2020s). The intended sense of this specimen's time point label: about 28 days (+/-7) after the second vaccine dose. The library was produced with the immunoSEQ multiplex PCR assay. TCRdb retrieved this table from immuneACCESS and kept in-frame rearrangements only. Not all clones are present; in checked studies, unresolved V genes account for under half, and no reason is known for the remainder. The sample data list some 180,000 clones, and 85% to 95% of these were observed just once. About 1.5% of the sample is held by the ten biggest clonotypes. The specimen comprised peripheral blood, sampled 28 days after the second AZD1222 dose. The receptors derive from an adult who received the AZD1222 COVID-19 vaccine.

V usage is TRBV7-8 and J usage is TRBJ2-3; 14 bases line up with TRBD2. V dropped 1 base and J dropped 4; count of bases not matched to a gene: 7. The CDR3 has 18 residues. Germline V CDR1 and CDR2: SGHVS, FQNEAQ. The CDR3 reads CASSLDPGTSGSSDTQYF. The CDR3 DNA reads TGTGCCAGCAGCTTAGATCCCGGGACTAGCGGGAGTTCAGATACGCAGTATTTT.

The rearrangement uses TRBV4-3 and TRBJ1-1; TRBD1 might be the D (6 bases). Trimming left V 4 bases short and J 6 bases short, with 15 bases between. From germline, CDR1 is LGHNA and CDR2 YSLEER. The CDR3 loop spans 14 amino acids. The CDR3 here is CASSLRTGTAEAFF. CDR3 nucleotides: TGCGCCAGCAGCCTGCGTACAGGGACTGCTGAAGCTTTCTTT.

The chain couples TRBV4-1 to TRBJ2-7; maybe TRBD1 (9 bases). The CDR3 extends over 19 amino acids. Germline V gene lookup returns CDR1 MGHRA and CDR2 YSYEKL. V was clipped by 4 bases and J by 3 bases, with 28 bases between them. For the CDR3, the DNA is TGCGCCAGCAGCCCCGGGACAGGGAAAGCACTAGCGGTAAACTACGAGCAGTACTTC. Protein product: CASSPGTGKALAVNYEQYF.

The genes are TRBV6-5 and TRBJ2-1, with D possibly being TRBD2 (5 bases). Germline V gene lookup returns CDR1 MNHEY and CDR2 SVGAGI. The CDR3 has 15 amino acids. Trimming stripped 6 bases from V and 2 bases from J, with 14 bases between. The CDR3 here is CASRRTRSTYNEQFF. The DNA of the CDR3 is TGTGCCAGCAGACGAACTAGATCTACCTACAATGAGCAGTTCTTC.

The V gene is TRBV11-2, the J gene TRBJ2-1, with 12 bases fitting TRBD2. This CDR3 is 19 amino acids long. Trimming cost V 1 base and J 2 bases; bases outside gene matches: 9. From germline, CDR1 is SGHAT and CDR2 FQNNGV. CDR3 protein: CASSLVLSSGGAPYNEQFF. The CDR3, as DNA: TGTGCCAGCAGCTTAGTGTTGTCTAGCGGGGGGGCACCCTACAATGAGCAGTTCTTC.

This chain connects TRBV7-9 to TRBJ2-1; D tentatively fits TRBD1 or TRBD2 (6 bases each). From germline, CDR1 is SEHNR and CDR2 FQNEAQ (reference sequence). The CDR3 sequence is 14 residues long. Deletions cut 2 bases from V and 8 bases from J, with 13 bases between. CDR3 nucleotides: TGTGCCAGCAGCTTATTAGGGGGGCCTTATGAGCAGTTCTTC. This codes for CASSLLGGPYEQFF.

The chain is built from TRBV7-9 and TRBJ2-2; 11 bases line up with TRBD2. V shed 4 bases, J shed 8 bases, and the junction held 12 bases outside the gene matches. CDR3 length: 17 residues. Looked up from germline, CDR1 is SEHNR and CDR2 is FQNEAQ (reference sequence). This chain's CDR3 is CASSSSLAGGRTGELFF. DNA of the CDR3: TGTGCCAGCAGCTCGTCCCTAGCGGGGGGTCGGACAGGGGAGCTGTTTTTT.

This rearrangement joins TRBV27 to TRBJ1-4, with 9 bases identical to TRBD1. V was clipped by 5 bases and J by 5 bases; unmatched bases: 6. This CDR3 spans 15 amino acids. The germline V gene encodes CDR1 MNHEY and CDR2 SMNVEV (reference sequence). Here the CDR3 reads CASSPNTGGNEKLFF. The DNA for the CDR3 is TGTGCCAGCAGTCCCAACACAGGGGGCAATGAAAAACTGTTTTTT. Variable domain in full (rest from reference TRBV27 and TRBJ1-4): EAQVTQNPRYLITVTGKKLTVTCSQNMNHEYMSWYRQDPGLGLRQIYYSMNVEVTDKGDVPEGYKVSRKEKRNFPLILESPSPNQTSLYFCASSPNTGGNEKLFFGSGTQLSVL.

The chain has TRBV2 and TRBJ2-3; no definite D call. There are 15 residues in the CDR3. In germline, CDR1 is SNHLY, CDR2 FYNNEI. The V end was cut by 1 base, the J end by 1 base, with 9 bases between. The chain's CDR3 is CASSEGQVGTDTQYF. For the CDR3, the DNA is TGTGCCAGCAGTGAAGGGCAGGTGGGCACAGATACGCAGTATTTT.

The chain links TRBV30 to TRBJ2-2, with 8 bases matching TRBD2. The CDR3 is 15 amino acids. In germline, CDR1 is GTSNPN, CDR2 SVGIG (reference sequence). V was pared by 8 bases and J by 3 bases, with 11 bases of the junction left unmatched. CDR3 residues: CATRGSGIYTGELFF. In DNA, the CDR3 is TGTGCCACGAGGGGTAGCGGGATATACACCGGGGAGCTGTTTTTT.

The V and J genes are TRBV5-4 and TRBJ2-1; D gene unclear. Germline V CDR1 and CDR2: SGHNT, YYREEE (reference sequence). Trimming left V 1 base short and J 6 bases short, with 5 bases between. The CDR3 has 12 amino acids. Here the CDR3 reads CASSLTLNEQFF. The CDR3 bases are TGTGCCAGCAGCTTGACCCTCAATGAGCAGTTCTTC.

The chain uses TRBV7-9 and TRBJ1-2; D gene unclear. V was pared by 3 bases and J by 7 bases, with 6 bases between. The CDR3 is made up of 11 amino acids. CDR1 is SEHNR and CDR2 is FQNEAQ in the germline V gene (reference sequence). CDR3 nucleotide sequence: TGTGCCAGCAGCTTGATCGGTGGCTACACCTTC. Amino acids: CASSLIGGYTF.

The V and J genes are TRBV7-2 and TRBJ1-2; TRBD1 aligns across 7 bases. V shed 0 bases, J shed 12 bases, and the junction held 7 bases outside the gene matches. This CDR3 has 13 amino acids. The germline CDR1 and CDR2 sequences are SGHTA and FQGNSA. CDR3 amino acids: CASSLASTGFHTF. The CDR3 nucleotides are TGTGCCAGCAGCTTAGCCTCGACAGGGTTCCACACCTTC.

This clone was observed once. The chain uses TRBV7-9 and TRBJ1-3, with D uncertain. CDR1 SEHNR and CDR2 FQNEAQ come from the germline V gene (reference sequence). This CDR3 has 15 amino acids. V was trimmed by 5 bases and J by 8 bases, leaving 19 bases between them. CDR3 amino acids: CASSHELEELDTIYF. As DNA, the CDR3 is TGTGCCAGCAGCCATGAGCTCGAGGAGTTGGACACCATATATTTT. Drawing the rest from reference TRBV7-9 and TRBJ1-3, the complete variable domain is DTGVSQNPRHKITKRGQNVTFRCDPISEHNRLYWYRQTLGQGPEFLTYFQNEAQLEKSRLLSDRFSAERPKGSFSTLEIQRTEQGDSAMYLCASSHELEELDTIYFGEGSWLTVV.

The chain links TRBV6-6 to TRBJ1-6; D remains unclear. The CDR3 is 12 amino acids. Trimming pared 11 bases from V and 2 bases from J, leaving 7 bases between. Germline V gene data show CDR1 as MNHNY and CDR2 as SVGAGI (reference sequence). The CDR3 loop reads CASSPYNSPLHF. CDR3 nucleotides: TGTGCCTCCTCACCCTATAATTCACCCCTCCACTTT.

The chain couples TRBV28 to TRBJ1-5; 7 bases line up with TRBD1. V shed 2 bases and J 9 bases; nucleotides not matched to a gene: 13. Germline CDR1 and CDR2: MDHEN and SYDVKM. The CDR3 contains 16 residues. In DNA, the CDR3 is TGTGCCAGCAGTTTAAAGGGGACAGTTATGATAAGGCCCCAGCATTTT. This translates into CASSLKGTVMIRPQHF.

The V and J genes are TRBV5-6 and TRBJ1-2; tentative D call: TRBD1 (5 bases). V was pared by 1 base and J by 0 bases, with 10 bases between. The germline gives CDR1 SGHDT, CDR2 YYEEEE. This CDR3 region has 15 residues. The CDR3 sequence is CASSLPAGPNYGYTF. CDR3 coding DNA: TGTGCCAGCAGCTTGCCCGCAGGGCCTAACTATGGCTACACCTTC.

V gene TRBV5-6 combines with J gene TRBJ1-2; D is ambiguous. The CDR3 is made up of 13 amino acids. Germline CDR1 and CDR2: SGHDT and YYEEEE. The germline V and J ends were trimmed by 0 bases and 9 bases, with 12 bases remaining between them. CDR3 loop: CASSLGSRGRYTF. CDR3 bases: TGTGCCAGCAGCTTGGGTTCTCGAGGGCGCTACACCTTC.

The CDR3 is CASSQVERGSNIQYF. For the CDR3, the DNA is TGTGCCAGCAGCCAAGTAGAGAGGGGCTCAAACATTCAGTACTTC. The gene calls are TRBV3-1 (or the pseudogene TRBV3-2) and TRBJ2-4; D is tentatively TRBD1 or TRBD2 (5 bases each). The CDR3 is made up of 15 amino acids. CDR1 is LGHDT, CDR2 YNNKEL, per germline (reference sequence). V gave up 1 base and J gave up 6 bases, with 13 bases separating them.

The rearrangement links TRBV4-1 to TRBJ2-2; D is unclear. V was cut by 6 bases and J by 5 bases, with 10 bases left in between. From germline, CDR1 is MGHRA and CDR2 YSYEKL. The CDR3 sequence is 13 residues long. The DNA of the CDR3 is TGCGCCAGCAGTCGGAGTAGGACCGGGGAGCTGTTTTTT. It translates to CASSRSRTGELFF.

This clone was picked up one time. This chain joins TRBV3-1 (or the pseudogene TRBV3-2) and TRBJ2-2; D may correspond to TRBD1 or TRBD2 (5 bases each). This CDR3 comprises 19 residues. V gave up 4 bases and J gave up 3 bases, with 24 bases separating them. From germline, CDR1 is LGHDT and CDR2 YNNKEL (reference sequence). CDR3 DNA: TGTGCCAGCAGCCCAACTCCCGGGCAGGGCAACGGGGACACCGGGGAGCTGTTTTTT. Translated, it gives CASSPTPGQGNGDTGELFF.

The chain carries TRBV7-2 and TRBJ2-1, with D possibly TRBD2 on 6 matching bases. The CDR3 spans 17 residues. Germline CDR1 is SGHTA and CDR2 is FQGNSA. Trimming removed 0 bases at V and 3 bases at J, with 15 bases between. The CDR3 loop is CASSLAVGVGGYNEQFF. The CDR3 region has the DNA TGTGCCAGCAGCTTAGCGGTGGGCGTGGGGGGCTACAATGAGCAGTTCTTC.

V is TRBV10-1 and J is TRBJ2-1; 10 bases match TRBD1. The V gene's germline CDR1 is WNHNN and CDR2 SYGVQD (reference sequence). V trimming: 4 bases; J trimming: 8 bases; junction bases outside the gene matches: 8. CDR3 length: 15 residues. CDR3 protein: CASSARDRGSYEQFF. The CDR3 DNA is TGCGCCAGCAGTGCCCGGGACAGGGGCTCCTATGAGCAGTTCTTC.

The genes are TRBV19 and TRBJ2-7; D not certain. Germline CDR1 LNHDA, CDR2 SQIVND (reference sequence). Trimming shortened V by 5 bases and J by 7 bases, and 21 bases separated the two germline ends. This CDR3 is 15 amino acids long. The CDR3 DNA follows: TGTGCCAGTAGTCCCCCCGCGGCGGAGCTGGGGGAGCAGTACTTC. It is translated as CASSPPAAELGEQYF.

This chain joins TRBV27 and TRBJ2-7; possibly TRBD2 for D (5 bases). V shed 7 bases and J shed 6 bases, with 16 bases lying between them. Germline CDR1 is MNHEY and CDR2 is SMNVEV (reference sequence). CDR3 size: 13 residues. Here the CDR3 reads CASTPGFWGEQYF. As DNA, the CDR3 is TGTGCCAGCACCCCGGGATTTTGGGGCGAGCAGTACTTC.

To note about this clone: The same CDR3 also results from other DNA sequences found in this sample. CDR3 DNA: TGTGCCAGCAGCCGGGACAGGGGCTATTCACCCCTCCACTTT. Protein product: CASSRDRGYSPLHF. This chain links TRBV2 with TRBJ1-6; 10 bases are a match to TRBD1. CDR3 length equals 14 residues. V gave up 6 bases and J gave up 8 bases; unmatched junction bases: 4. Germline CDR1 is SNHLY and CDR2 is FYNNEI. The whole variable domain, remainder taken from reference TRBV2 and TRBJ1-6, is EPEVTQTPSHQVTQMGQEVILRCVPISNHLYFYWYRQILGQKVEFLVSFYNNEISEKSEIFDDQFSVERPDGSNFTLKIRSTKLEDSAMYFCASSRDRGYSPLHFGNGTRLTVT.

This chain uses TRBV6-5 with TRBJ1-3; 7 nucleotides match TRBD1. J was trimmed by 0 bases and V by 7 bases; bases with no gene match: 6. From germline, CDR1 is MNHEY and CDR2 SVGAGI. The CDR3 covers 15 residues. The CDR3 loop reads CASKTTGNSGNTIYF. In nucleotides, the CDR3 is TGTGCCAGCAAGACGACAGGGAACTCTGGAAACACCATATATTTT.

In its sample, this clone was seen a few times. This chain uses TRBV20-1 with TRBJ1-3; D gene ambiguous. The CDR3 runs to 15 residues. The germline V and J ends were trimmed by 4 bases and 0 bases, with 13 bases remaining between them. CDR1 and CDR2 (germline): DFQATT, SNEGSKA (reference sequence). The CDR3 DNA is TGCAGTGCTATTGAATGGCAGAACTCTGGAAACACCATATATTTT. This codes for CSAIEWQNSGNTIYF.